The 28 T cell receptor beta chains below come from one sample, sequenced in a study of beta chain features in type 1 diabetes. Reverse transcribing all isolated RNA meant expressed TCRB transcripts were sequenced. Sequencing used immunoSEQ multiplex PCR; TCRdb keeps in-frame clones, though not all of them. The profile shows fewer than 650,000 clones, less than 20% of them singletons. The sequenced sample was naive CD4+ T cells from blood. The receptors were gathered from a man aged 18 to 30 in good health.

A few counts support this clone. The sample carries other DNA sequences with the same CDR3. The chain couples TRBV5-6 to TRBJ2-3; D remains unclear. The V and J ends lost 4 bases and 0 bases respectively, with 6 bases between them. The CDR3 consists of 13 residues. The V gene's germline CDR1 is SGHDT and CDR2 YYEEEE. The CDR3 DNA reads as TGTGCCAGCAGCCTCATTAGCACAGATACGCAGTATTTT. Translation: CASSLISTDTQYF. Drawing the rest from reference TRBV5-6 and TRBJ2-3, the complete variable domain is DAGVTQSPTHLIKTRGQQVTLRCSPKSGHDTVSWYQQALGQGPQFIFQYYEEEERQRGNFPDRFSGHQFPNYSSELNVNALLLGDSALYLCASSLISTDTQYFGPGTRLTVL.

This clone was counted only a few times. The chain has TRBV30 and TRBJ1-1; 7 nucleotides align to TRBD1. V shed 3 bases and J 1 base; nucleotides not matched to a gene: 2. Germline V gene sequence: CDR1 GTSNPN, CDR2 SVGIG (reference sequence). The CDR3 sequence is 13 residues long. CDR3 amino acids: CAWRDRPNTEAFF. The CDR3 coding sequence is TGTGCCTGGAGGGACAGGCCGAACACTGAAGCTTTCTTT.

This clone was observed a handful of times. This chain uses TRBV9 with TRBJ1-1; D unresolved. V shed 0 bases and J shed 5 bases, with 11 bases lying between them. CDR3 length: 14 residues. CDR1 is SGDLS and CDR2 is YYNGEE in the germline V gene. The CDR3, as DNA: TGTGCCAGCAGCGTAGGATCCTTGGGGACTGAAGCTTTCTTT. Its translation: CASSVGSLGTEAFF.

CDR3 sequence: CATSPKAGQETQYF. CDR3 in DNA: TGTGCCACCAGCCCCAAAGCGGGGCAAGAGACCCAGTACTTC. V usage is TRBV15 and J usage is TRBJ2-5; TRBD2 aligns across 7 bases. J lost 2 bases, V lost 5 bases, and 5 bases had no gene match. The CDR3 runs 14 residues. Germline V lookup: CDR1 LNHNV, CDR2 YYDKDF (reference sequence).

The chain uses TRBV18 and TRBJ2-1; D is undetermined. V lost 3 bases and J lost 7, with 13 bases in between. Looked up from germline, CDR1 is KGHSH and CDR2 is LQKENI. The CDR3 length is 14 residues. CDR3 region: CASSPGLQWNEQFF. The CDR3 nucleotides read TGTGCCAGCTCACCCGGGCTCCAGTGGAATGAGCAGTTCTTC.

This clone occurred a few times. The genes are TRBV19 and TRBJ2-4; no firm D call. Germline V gene sequence: CDR1 LNHDA, CDR2 SQIVND (reference sequence). This CDR3 has 15 amino acids. The V end lost 3 bases, the J end lost 0 bases, and 9 bases lay between the germline ends. The CDR3 coding sequence is TGTGCCAGTAGTATTCGGGCTATAGCCAAAAACATTCAGTACTTC. Translating gives CASSIRAIAKNIQYF.

This sequence joins TRBV4-1 and TRBJ2-7; 10 bases fit TRBD2. V lost 2 bases and J lost 4; bases outside the gene matches: 11. The CDR3 totals 17 residues. The germline gives CDR1 MGHRA, CDR2 YSYEKL. CDR3 DNA sequence: TGCGCCAGCAGCCAATCGGTAACTAGCGGGGTTCTTTACGAGCAGTACTTC. It specifies CASSQSVTSGVLYEQYF.

V and J are TRBV2 and TRBJ1-6; possible D gene TRBD1, 5 bases. The CDR3 extends over 14 amino acids. CDR1 is SNHLY, CDR2 FYNNEI, per germline. V lost 5 bases and J 10 bases, leaving 15 bases between the germline ends. CDR3 residues: CASSSPDGASPLHF. CDR3 coding DNA: TGTGCCAGCAGTTCTCCTGACGGGGCCTCACCCCTCCACTTT.

This clone was detected a few times. V and J are TRBV9 and TRBJ1-6, with D hard to call. The V gene lost 0 bases and the J gene lost 6 bases, with 7 bases spanning the gap. The length of the CDR3 is 14 residues. Germline-derived CDR1 and CDR2 are SGDLS and YYNGEE. CDR3 sequence (DNA): TGTGCCAGCAGCGTAGGCGGGTTTAATTCACCCCTCCACTTT. Residues: CASSVGGFNSPLHF.

This clone has only a few counts. This sequence joins TRBV20-1 and TRBJ1-4; D gene unclear. V shed 4 bases and J shed 3 bases, with 0 bases lying between them. CDR1 is DFQATT, CDR2 SNEGSKA, per germline (reference sequence). The length of the CDR3 is 10 residues. CDR3 DNA: TGCAGTGCTACTAATGAAAAACTGTTTTTT. It encodes CSATNEKLFF.

The chain uses TRBV18 and TRBJ2-6; 7 bases map to TRBD1. The germline gives CDR1 KGHSH, CDR2 LQKENI. V was pared by 6 bases and J by 0 bases, with 20 bases of the junction left unmatched. The CDR3 length is 21 residues. The CDR3 DNA reads as TGTGCCAGCTCTTTACGAGAGGGGGCGGAAACTCACCCCTCTGGGGCCAACGTCCTGACTTTC. Amino acids: CASSLREGAETHPSGANVLTF. Looking up the rest from reference TRBV18 and TRBJ2-6 gives the full variable domain: NAGVMQNPRHLVRRRGQEARLRCSPMKGHSHVYWYRQLPEEGLKFMVYLQKENIIDESGMPKERFSAEFPKEGPSILRIQQVVRGDSAAYFCASSLREGAETHPSGANVLTFGAGSRLTVL.

This rearrangement joins TRBV7-7 to TRBJ2-5; tentative D call: TRBD2 (5 bases). The V gene lost 5 bases and the J gene lost 5 bases, with 9 bases spanning the gap. Germline CDR1 is SSHAT and CDR2 is FNYEAQ (reference sequence). CDR3 length equals 12 residues. CDR3 region: CASSPLAETQYF. In DNA form, the CDR3 reads TGTGCCAGCAGCCCTTTAGCGGAGACCCAGTACTTC.

This clone appeared once. V usage is TRBV28 and J usage is TRBJ1-3; no reliable D call. V gave up 6 bases and J gave up 0 bases, with 6 bases separating them. Germline values: CDR1 MDHEN, CDR2 SYDVKM. The CDR3 covers 13 residues. CDR3 amino acids: CASSRRSGNTIYF. The CDR3, as DNA: TGTGCCAGCAGCCGCCGCTCTGGAAACACCATATATTTT.

V is TRBV11-2 and J is TRBJ1-1, with D possibly being TRBD1 (5 bases). CDR3 length equals 13 residues. V was clipped by 4 bases and J by 3 bases, with 9 bases between them. Per the germline V gene, CDR1 is SGHAT and CDR2 is FQNNGV. The CDR3: CASSSGHDTEAFF. CDR3 DNA sequence: TGTGCCAGCAGCTCCGGACACGACACTGAAGCTTTCTTT.

The chain joins TRBV7-9 to TRBJ2-1; D gene uncertain. This CDR3 has 13 amino acids. Trimming took 2 bases from V and 2 from J, leaving 4 bases between them. The germline V gene has CDR1 SEHNR and CDR2 FQNEAQ (reference sequence). CDR3 coding DNA: TGTGCCAGCAGCTTAATCGCCTACAATGAGCAGTTCTTC. Its protein product is CASSLIAYNEQFF.

In this sample, this clone turned up a few times. The chain combines TRBV19 with TRBJ1-2, with D uncertain. The V gene lost 6 bases and the J gene lost 3 bases, with 14 bases spanning the gap. The germline CDR1 and CDR2 sequences are LNHDA and SQIVND (reference sequence). The CDR3 covers 14 residues. The CDR3 sequence: CASSGSGLYYGYTF. The CDR3 DNA reads TGTGCCAGTAGCGGGAGTGGACTGTACTATGGCTACACCTTC.

The chain uses TRBV6-1 and TRBJ1-1; TRBD1 aligns across 7 bases. Looked up from germline, CDR1 is MNHNS and CDR2 is SASEGT. The J segment lost 6 bases and the V segment lost 5 bases, leaving 6 bases of the junction unmatched. This CDR3 is built from 13 residues. Here the CDR3 DNA reads TGTGCCAGCAGTTGGACAGGTCAGGCTGAAGCTTTCTTT. Translated, it gives CASSWTGQAEAFF.

This sequence joins TRBV30 and TRBJ1-4; D remains ambiguous. The CDR3 consists of 13 residues. The ends were cut back, 3 bases at V and 8 bases at J, with 13 bases in the middle. Germline assignment: CDR1 GTSNPN and CDR2 SVGIG (reference sequence). The DNA of the CDR3 is TGTGCCTGGAGGGCCAAGGGAGGGGAAAAACTGTTTTTT. It codes for CAWRAKGGEKLFF. Full variable domain (rest looked up from reference TRBV30 and TRBJ1-4): SQTIHQWPATLVQPVGSPLSLECTVEGTSNPNLYWYRQAAGRGLQLLFYSVGIGQISSEVPQNLSASRPQDRQFILSSKKLLLSDSGFYLCAWRAKGGEKLFFGSGTQLSVL.

This clone showed up just a few times. This rearrangement joins TRBV4-2 to TRBJ2-6; 10 bases align to TRBD2. In germline, CDR1 is LGHNA, CDR2 YNFKEQ. The CDR3 has 19 amino acids. J was trimmed by 4 bases and V by 2 bases; bases with no gene match: 11. The CDR3: CASSQRTSGPRGGANVLTF. For the CDR3, the DNA is TGTGCCAGCAGCCAAAGGACTAGCGGCCCTCGGGGAGGGGCCAACGTCCTGACTTTC.

This clone appeared a single time. The rearrangement links TRBV9 to TRBJ2-3; D gene uncertain. The CDR3 covers 16 residues. The germline CDR1 and CDR2 sequences are SGDLS and YYNGEE. Trimming left V 3 bases short and J 1 base short, with 15 bases between. The DNA for the CDR3 is TGTGCCAGCAGCGAGTTGGTTGGCCTAGGCACAGATACGCAGTATTTT. Protein sequence: CASSELVGLGTDTQYF.

This rearrangement joins TRBV7-2 to TRBJ2-3; either TRBD1 or TRBD2 may supply D (5 bases each). The CDR3 length is 17 residues. Trimming left V 0 bases short and J 1 base short, with 14 bases between. Germline V gene sequence: CDR1 SGHTA, CDR2 FQGNSA. The CDR3 DNA sequence: TGTGCCAGCAGCTTAGCTGGGACCGTTGGTCGCACAGATACGCAGTATTTT. Its translation: CASSLAGTVGRTDTQYF. The full variable domain, rest sourced from reference TRBV7-2 and TRBJ2-3, is GAGVSQSPSNKVTEKGKDVELRCDPISGHTALYWYRQSLGQGLEFLIYFQGNSAPDKSGLPSDRFSAERTGGSVSTLTIQRTQQEDSAVYLCASSLAGTVGRTDTQYFGPGTRLTVL.

The chain combines TRBV28 with TRBJ1-1; 8 bases align to TRBD1. The CDR3 has 17 residues. Germline CDR1 MDHEN, CDR2 SYDVKM. The ends lost 5 bases at V and 1 base at J; junction bases unmatched: 12. For the CDR3, the DNA is TGTGCCAGCAGTACAGGCAGGGGGCTCGAAAAGAACACTGAAGCTTTCTTT. Protein product: CASSTGRGLEKNTEAFF.

The V and J genes are TRBV6-1 and TRBJ2-3; possible D gene TRBD2, 7 bases. The ends were cut back, 2 bases at V and 4 bases at J, with 16 bases in the middle. The CDR3 is made up of 16 amino acids. CDR1 and CDR2 from the germline V gene are MNHNS and SASEGT. This CDR3 is CASSEPGGPKADTQYF. In DNA form, the CDR3 reads TGTGCCAGCAGTGAACCGGGGGGCCCGAAGGCAGATACGCAGTATTTT.

This chain joins TRBV6-5 and TRBJ1-5; TRBD1 agrees at 8 bases. The J segment lost 3 bases and the V segment lost 6 bases, leaving 7 bases of the junction unmatched. This CDR3 is 15 amino acids long. Looked up from germline, CDR1 is MNHEY and CDR2 is SVGAGI. The CDR3 nucleotides read TGTGCCAGCAGCCGAACAGGGGGACTCAATCAGCCCCAGCATTTT. Translated: CASSRTGGLNQPQHF.

This clone was observed a few times. The chain uses TRBV27 and TRBJ2-1; D may be TRBD1 (6 bases). Germline V gene sequence: CDR1 MNHEY, CDR2 SMNVEV (reference sequence). Trimming shortened V by 5 bases and J by 5 bases, and 13 bases separated the two germline ends. The CDR3 consists of 14 residues. The CDR3 DNA is TGTGCCAGCAGTACCCACAGGGTCGACAATGAGCAGTTCTTC. Residues: CASSTHRVDNEQFF.

In this sample, this clone turned up a few times. The chain couples TRBV4-3 to TRBJ2-1, with D possibly TRBD2 on 5 matching bases. Trimming stripped 1 base from V and 5 bases from J, with 12 bases between. The CDR3 is 15 amino acids. CDR1 is LGHNA, CDR2 YSLEER, per germline. The CDR3 loop reads CASSQALAMNNEQFF. CDR3 DNA: TGCGCCAGCAGCCAAGCTCTAGCCATGAACAATGAGCAGTTCTTC.

The chain recombines TRBV29-1 with TRBJ2-3, with 7 nucleotides matching TRBD2. Per the germline V gene, CDR1 is SQVTM and CDR2 is ANQGSEA. The CDR3 contains 11 residues. The junction had 2 bases not matched to a gene; V was cut back by 6 bases and J by 5 bases. CDR3 residues: CSVGGGDTQYF. The CDR3 DNA reads as TGCAGCGTGGGGGGGGGAGATACGCAGTATTTT.

The chain couples TRBV5-4 to TRBJ1-6; D gene unclear. Germline V lookup: CDR1 SGHNT, CDR2 YYREEE (reference sequence). V lost 0 bases and J 6 bases, leaving 13 bases between the germline ends. This CDR3 region has 16 residues. CDR3 amino acids: CASSLGGHSPNSPLHF. For the CDR3, the DNA is TGTGCCAGCAGCTTGGGAGGCCACAGCCCTAATTCACCCCTCCACTTT.